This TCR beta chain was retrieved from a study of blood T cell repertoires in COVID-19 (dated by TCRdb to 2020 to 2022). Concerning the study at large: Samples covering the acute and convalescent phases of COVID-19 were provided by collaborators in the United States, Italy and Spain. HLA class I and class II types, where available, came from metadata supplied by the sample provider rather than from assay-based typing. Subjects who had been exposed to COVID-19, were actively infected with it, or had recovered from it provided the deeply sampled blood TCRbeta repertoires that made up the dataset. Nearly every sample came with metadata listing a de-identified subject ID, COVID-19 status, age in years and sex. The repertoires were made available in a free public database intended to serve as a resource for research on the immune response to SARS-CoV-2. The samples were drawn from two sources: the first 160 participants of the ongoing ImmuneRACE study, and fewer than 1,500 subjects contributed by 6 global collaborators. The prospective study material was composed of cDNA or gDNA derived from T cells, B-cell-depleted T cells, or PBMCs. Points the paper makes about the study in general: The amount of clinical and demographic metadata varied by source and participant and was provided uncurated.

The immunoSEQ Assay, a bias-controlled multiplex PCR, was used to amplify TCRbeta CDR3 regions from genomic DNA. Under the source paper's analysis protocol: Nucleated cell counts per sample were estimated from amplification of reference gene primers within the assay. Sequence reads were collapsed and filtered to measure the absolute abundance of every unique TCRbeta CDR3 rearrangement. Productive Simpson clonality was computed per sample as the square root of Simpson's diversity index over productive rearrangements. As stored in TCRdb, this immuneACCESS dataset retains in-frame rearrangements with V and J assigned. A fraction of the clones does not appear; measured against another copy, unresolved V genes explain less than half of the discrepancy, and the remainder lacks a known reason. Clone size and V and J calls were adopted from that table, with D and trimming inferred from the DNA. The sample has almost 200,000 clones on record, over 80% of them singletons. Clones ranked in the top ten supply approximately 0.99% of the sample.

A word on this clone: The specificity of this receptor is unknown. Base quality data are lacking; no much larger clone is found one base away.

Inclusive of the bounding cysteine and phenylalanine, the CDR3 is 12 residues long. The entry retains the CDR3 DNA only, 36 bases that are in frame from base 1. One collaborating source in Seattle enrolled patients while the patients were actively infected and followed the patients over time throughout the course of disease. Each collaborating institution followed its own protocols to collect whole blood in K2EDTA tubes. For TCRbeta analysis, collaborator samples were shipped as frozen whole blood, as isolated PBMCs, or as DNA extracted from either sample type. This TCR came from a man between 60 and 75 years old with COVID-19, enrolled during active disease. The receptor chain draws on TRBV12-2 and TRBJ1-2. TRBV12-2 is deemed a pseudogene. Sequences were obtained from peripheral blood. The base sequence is TGTGCAAGTCGCTTTGAAGCAGTACTAGCCACCTTC. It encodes CASRFEAVLATF.